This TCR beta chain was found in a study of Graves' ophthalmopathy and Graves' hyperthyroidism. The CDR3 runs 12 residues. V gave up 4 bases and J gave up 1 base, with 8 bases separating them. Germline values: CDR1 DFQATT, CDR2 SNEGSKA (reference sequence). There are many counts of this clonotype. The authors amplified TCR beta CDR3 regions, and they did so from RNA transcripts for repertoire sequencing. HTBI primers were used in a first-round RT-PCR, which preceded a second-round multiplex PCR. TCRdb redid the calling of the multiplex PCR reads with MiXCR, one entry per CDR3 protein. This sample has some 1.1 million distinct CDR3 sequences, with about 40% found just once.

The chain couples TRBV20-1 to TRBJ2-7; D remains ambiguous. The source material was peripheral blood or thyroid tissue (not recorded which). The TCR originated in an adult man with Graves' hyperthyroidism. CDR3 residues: CSATRGSYEQYF. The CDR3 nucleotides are TGCAGTGCTACTCGAGGTTCCTACGAGCAGTACTTC.